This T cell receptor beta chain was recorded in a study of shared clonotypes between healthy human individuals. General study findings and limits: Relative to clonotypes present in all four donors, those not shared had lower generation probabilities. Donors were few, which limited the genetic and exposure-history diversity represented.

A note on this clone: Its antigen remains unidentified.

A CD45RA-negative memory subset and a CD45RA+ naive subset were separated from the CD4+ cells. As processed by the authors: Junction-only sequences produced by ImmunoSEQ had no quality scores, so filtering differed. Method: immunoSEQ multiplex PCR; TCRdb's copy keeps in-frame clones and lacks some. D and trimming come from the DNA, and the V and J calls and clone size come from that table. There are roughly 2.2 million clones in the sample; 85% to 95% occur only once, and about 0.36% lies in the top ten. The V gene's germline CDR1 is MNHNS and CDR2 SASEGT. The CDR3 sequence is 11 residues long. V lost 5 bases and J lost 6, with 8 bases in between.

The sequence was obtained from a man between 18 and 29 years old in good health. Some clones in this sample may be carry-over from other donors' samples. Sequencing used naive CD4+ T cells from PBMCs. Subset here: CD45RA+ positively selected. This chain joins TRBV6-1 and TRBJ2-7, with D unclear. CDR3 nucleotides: TGTGCCAGCAGTCCGCGCTCCGAGCAGTACTTC. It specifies CASSPRSEQYF.